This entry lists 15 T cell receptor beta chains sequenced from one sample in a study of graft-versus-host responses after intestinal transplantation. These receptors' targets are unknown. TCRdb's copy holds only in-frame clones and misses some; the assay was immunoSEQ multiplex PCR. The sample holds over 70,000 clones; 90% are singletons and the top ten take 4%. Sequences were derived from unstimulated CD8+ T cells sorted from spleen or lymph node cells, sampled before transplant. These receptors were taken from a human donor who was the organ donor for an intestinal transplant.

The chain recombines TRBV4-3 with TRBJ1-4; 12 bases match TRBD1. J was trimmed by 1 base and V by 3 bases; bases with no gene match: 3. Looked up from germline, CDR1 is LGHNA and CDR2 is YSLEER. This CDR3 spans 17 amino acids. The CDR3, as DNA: TGCGCCAGCAGCCAGCGGGACAGGGGGCAAACTAATGAAAAACTGTTTTTT. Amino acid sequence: CASSQRDRGQTNEKLFF.

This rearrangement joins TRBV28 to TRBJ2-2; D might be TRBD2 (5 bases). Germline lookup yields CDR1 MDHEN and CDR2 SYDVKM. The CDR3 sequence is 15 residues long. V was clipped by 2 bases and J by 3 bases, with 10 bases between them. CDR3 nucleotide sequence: TGTGCCAGCAGTTTAAGCGGTACTTACACCGGGGAGCTGTTTTTT. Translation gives CASSLSGTYTGELFF.

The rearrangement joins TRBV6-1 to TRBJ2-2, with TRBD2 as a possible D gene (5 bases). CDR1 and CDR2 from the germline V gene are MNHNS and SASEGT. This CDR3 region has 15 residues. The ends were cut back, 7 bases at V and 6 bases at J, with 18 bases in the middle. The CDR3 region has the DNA TGTGCCAGCAACGAGAGGACGGGGAGAGCCGGGGAGCTGTTTTTT. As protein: CASNERTGRAGELFF.

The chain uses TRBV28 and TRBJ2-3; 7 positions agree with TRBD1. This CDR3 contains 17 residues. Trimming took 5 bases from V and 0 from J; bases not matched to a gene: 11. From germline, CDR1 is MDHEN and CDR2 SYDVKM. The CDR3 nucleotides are TGTGCCAGCAGTCTCTACCGGGACAGAAGTAGCACAGATACGCAGTATTTT. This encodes CASSLYRDRSSTDTQYF.

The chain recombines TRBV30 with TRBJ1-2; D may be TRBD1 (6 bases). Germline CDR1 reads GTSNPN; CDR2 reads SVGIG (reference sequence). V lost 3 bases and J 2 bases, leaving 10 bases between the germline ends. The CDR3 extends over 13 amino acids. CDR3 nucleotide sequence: TGTGCCTGGAGCCTTGACAGGAACTATGGCTACACCTTC. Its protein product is CAWSLDRNYGYTF.

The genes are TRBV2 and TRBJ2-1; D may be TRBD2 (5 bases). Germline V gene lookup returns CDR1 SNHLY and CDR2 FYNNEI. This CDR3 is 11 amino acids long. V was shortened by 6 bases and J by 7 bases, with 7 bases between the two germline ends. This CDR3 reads CASSSGNEQFF. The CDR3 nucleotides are TGTGCCAGCAGCTCGGGGAATGAGCAGTTCTTC.

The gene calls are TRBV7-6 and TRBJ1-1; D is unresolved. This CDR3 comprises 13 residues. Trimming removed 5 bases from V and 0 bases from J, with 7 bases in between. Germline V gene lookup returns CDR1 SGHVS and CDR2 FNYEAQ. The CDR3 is CASSPQVNTEAFF. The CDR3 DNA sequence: TGTGCCAGCAGCCCTCAGGTGAACACTGAAGCTTTCTTT.

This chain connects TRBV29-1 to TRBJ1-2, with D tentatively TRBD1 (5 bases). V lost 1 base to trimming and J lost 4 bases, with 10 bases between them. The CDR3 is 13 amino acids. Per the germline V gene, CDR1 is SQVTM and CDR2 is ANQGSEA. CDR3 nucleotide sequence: TGCAGCGTTGAAGCAGGGTCTCTCTATGGCTACACCTTC. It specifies CSVEAGSLYGYTF.

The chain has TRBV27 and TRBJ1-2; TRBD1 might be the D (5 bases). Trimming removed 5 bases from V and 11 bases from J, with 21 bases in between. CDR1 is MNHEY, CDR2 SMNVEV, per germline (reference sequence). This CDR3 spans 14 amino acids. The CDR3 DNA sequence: TGTGCCAGCAGTCCGGGGTCGGGGGTCAGAGGATACACCTTC. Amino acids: CASSPGSGVRGYTF.

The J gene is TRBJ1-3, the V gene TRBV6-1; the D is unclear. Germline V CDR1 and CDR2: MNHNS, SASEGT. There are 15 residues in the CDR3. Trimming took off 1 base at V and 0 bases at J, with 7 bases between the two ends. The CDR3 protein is CASSEGESSGNTIYF. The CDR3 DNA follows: TGTGCCAGCAGTGAAGGAGAGAGCTCTGGAAACACCATATATTTT.

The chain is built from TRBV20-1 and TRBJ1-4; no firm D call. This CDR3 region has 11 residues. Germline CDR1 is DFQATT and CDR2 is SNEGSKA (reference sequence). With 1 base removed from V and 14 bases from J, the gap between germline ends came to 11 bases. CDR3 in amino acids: CSARVGGPLFF. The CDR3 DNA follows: TGCAGTGCTAGAGTAGGCGGGCCTCTGTTTTTT.

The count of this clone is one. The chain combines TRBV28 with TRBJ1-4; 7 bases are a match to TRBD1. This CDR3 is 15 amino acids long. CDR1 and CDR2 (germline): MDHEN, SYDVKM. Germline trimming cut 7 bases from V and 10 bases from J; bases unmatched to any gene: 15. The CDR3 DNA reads TGTGCCAGCATACGACAGGGATCCGCTGAAAGAAAACTGTTTTTT. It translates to CASIRQGSAERKLFF. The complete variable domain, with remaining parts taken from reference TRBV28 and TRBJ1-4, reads DVKVTQSSRYLVKRTGEKVFLECVQDMDHENMFWYRQDPGLGLRLIYFSYDVKMKEKGDIPEGYSVSREKKERFSLILESASTNQTSMYLCASIRQGSAERKLFFGSGTQLSVL.

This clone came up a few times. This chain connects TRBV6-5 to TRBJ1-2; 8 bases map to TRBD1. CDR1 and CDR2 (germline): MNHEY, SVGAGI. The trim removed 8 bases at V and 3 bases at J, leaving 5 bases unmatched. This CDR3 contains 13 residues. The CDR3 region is CASHLTGDYGYTF. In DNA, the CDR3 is TGTGCCAGCCACCTGACAGGGGACTATGGCTACACCTTC.

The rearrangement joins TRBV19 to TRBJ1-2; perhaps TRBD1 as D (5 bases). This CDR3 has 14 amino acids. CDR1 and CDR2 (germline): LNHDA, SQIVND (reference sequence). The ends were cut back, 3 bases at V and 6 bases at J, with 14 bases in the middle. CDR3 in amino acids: CASSIGGGTNGYTF. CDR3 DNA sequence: TGTGCCAGTAGTATCGGCGGGGGAACTAATGGCTACACCTTC.

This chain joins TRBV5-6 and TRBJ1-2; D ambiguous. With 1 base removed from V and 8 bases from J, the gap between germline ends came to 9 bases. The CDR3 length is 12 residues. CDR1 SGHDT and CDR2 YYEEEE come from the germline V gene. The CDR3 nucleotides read TGTGCCAGCAGCTTGACCTCCGGGGGCTACACCTTC. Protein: CASSLTSGGYTF.